One and the same sample provided the 29 T cell receptor beta chains below, sequenced in a study of radiotherapy plus CTLA-4 blockade in lung cancer. Assay used: immunoSEQ multiplex PCR; TCRdb lists only in-frame clones, some missing. The repertoire holds some 71,000 clones, with around 69% as singletons. Sequenced material: peripheral blood, taken from a patient treated with radiotherapy plus ipilimumab. The source is a human donor with non-small cell lung cancer whose response to radiotherapy plus ipilimumab could not be evaluated. Some clones in this sample may be carry-over from other donors' samples.

The genes are TRBV28 and TRBJ2-3, with 9 bases identical to TRBD2. The V gene's germline CDR1 is MDHEN and CDR2 SYDVKM. This CDR3 is 17 amino acids long. Trimming took 1 base from V and 2 from J; bases not matched to a gene: 7. The CDR3 protein is CASSLSTAGGDTDTQYF. CDR3 sequence (DNA): TGTGCCAGCAGTTTATCAACAGCGGGGGGAGACACAGATACGCAGTATTTT.

The genes are TRBV19 and TRBJ2-6; perhaps TRBD1 as D (6 bases). V was pared by 3 bases and J by 0 bases, with 18 bases between. CDR1 and CDR2 (germline): LNHDA, SQIVND (reference sequence). This CDR3 is built from 19 residues. This CDR3 is CASSIALGTPSSGANVLTF. Here the CDR3 DNA reads TGTGCCAGTAGTATTGCCCTCGGGACACCAAGCTCTGGGGCCAACGTCCTGACTTTC.

The gene calls are TRBV4-1 and TRBJ2-1, with D possibly being TRBD1 (7 bases). The CDR3 is made up of 17 amino acids. V was trimmed by 2 bases and J by 7 bases, leaving 21 bases between them. CDR1 and CDR2 from the germline V gene are MGHRA and YSYEKL. The CDR3 here is CASSQPQHLAGGNEQFF. CDR3 coding DNA: TGCGCCAGCAGCCAACCTCAGCACCTGGCAGGGGGGAATGAGCAGTTCTTC.

Only a few counts were recorded for this clone. The V and J genes are TRBV4-3 and TRBJ1-6, with D perhaps TRBD1 (5 bases). This CDR3 is 15 amino acids long. The V gene's germline CDR1 is LGHNA and CDR2 YSLEER. Trimming removed 0 bases from V and 9 bases from J, with 12 bases in between. CDR3 amino acids: CASSQDTAGGSPLHF. The CDR3 coding sequence is TGCGCCAGCAGCCAAGATACAGCCGGGGGTTCACCCCTCCACTTT.

The chain uses TRBV11-2 and TRBJ2-7; 9 bases are shared with TRBD1. The J segment lost 5 bases and the V segment lost 2 bases, leaving 4 bases of the junction unmatched. Germline V lookup: CDR1 SGHAT, CDR2 FQNNGV. CDR3 size: 14 residues. This chain's CDR3 is CASSLLQGADEQYF. The CDR3 coding sequence is TGTGCCAGCAGCTTACTACAGGGGGCCGACGAGCAGTACTTC.

This clone was observed a single time. The chain recombines TRBV7-8 with TRBJ1-6, with D maybe TRBD1 (5 bases). Germline V gene sequence: CDR1 SGHVS, CDR2 FQNEAQ. V lost 2 bases and J lost 0, with 14 bases in between. The CDR3 length is 18 residues. The CDR3 DNA sequence: TGTGCCAGCAGCTTATACCAGGGCCCTAGCTCCTATAATTCACCCCTCCACTTT. Protein sequence: CASSLYQGPSSYNSPLHF.

The gene calls are TRBV5-1 and TRBJ2-2; a weak D match, TRBD1 (6 bases). CDR3 size: 15 residues. Germline CDR1 is SGHRS and CDR2 is YFSETQ. V was clipped by 2 bases and J by 2 bases, with 10 bases between them. CDR3 coding DNA: TGCGCCAGCAGCTTCGGGACATCAAACACCGGGGAGCTGTTTTTT. Its protein is CASSFGTSNTGELFF.

This sequence joins TRBV5-1 and TRBJ2-3; D is unclear. The CDR3 covers 13 residues. Between the trimmed V and J ends, which lost 4 bases and 2 bases, there was a span of 8 bases. Germline V CDR1 and CDR2: SGHRS, YFSETQ. DNA for the CDR3: TGCGCCAGCAGCCCTGGCCCCACAGATACGCAGTATTTT. It translates to CASSPGPTDTQYF.

V and J are TRBV4-2 and TRBJ2-1; unclear D gene. V was clipped by 0 bases and J by 7 bases, with 7 bases between them. The CDR3 is made up of 13 amino acids. The germline CDR1 and CDR2 sequences are LGHNA and YNFKEQ. CDR3 region: CASSQEARNEQFF. DNA of the CDR3: TGTGCCAGCAGCCAAGAGGCCAGAAATGAGCAGTTCTTC.

The V gene is TRBV5-1, the J gene TRBJ2-7, with a weak D call TRBD2 (5 bases). V was clipped by 0 bases and J by 7 bases, with 11 bases between them. This CDR3 comprises 13 residues. Germline CDR1 SGHRS, CDR2 YFSETQ. CDR3: CASSLGYSGEQYF. DNA of the CDR3: TGCGCCAGCAGCTTGGGGTACTCGGGGGAGCAGTACTTC. Supplemented by reference TRBV5-1 and TRBJ2-7, the full variable domain reads KAGVTQTPRYLIKTRGQQVTLSCSPISGHRSVSWYQQTPGQGLQFLFEYFSETQRNKGNFPGRFSGRQFSNSRSEMNVSTLELGDSALYLCASSLGYSGEQYFGPGTRLTVT.

This clone showed up just a few times. This chain uses TRBV7-8 with TRBJ1-5; the match to TRBD1 covers 7 bases. Germline V gene sequence: CDR1 SGHVS, CDR2 FQNEAQ. CDR3 size: 14 residues. Losses at the gene ends were 3 bases for V and 4 bases for J; bases not matched to a gene: 3. The CDR3 region is CASSFTGVNQPQHF. Here the CDR3 DNA reads TGTGCCAGCAGCTTTACAGGGGTGAATCAGCCCCAGCATTTT.

V and J are TRBV4-1 and TRBJ2-3; maybe TRBD2 (6 bases). Germline-derived CDR1 and CDR2 are MGHRA and YSYEKL. V shed 1 base and J shed 4 bases, with 9 bases lying between them. The CDR3 is 14 amino acids. CDR3 in amino acids: CASSQVEGPDTQYF. CDR3 coding DNA: TGCGCCAGCAGCCAAGTGGAGGGGCCAGATACGCAGTATTTT.

For this clone: One junction end does not reproduce the germline sequence, and a read error may be involved. The chain joins TRBV4-3 to TRBJ1-5, with 8 bases identical to TRBD1. The CDR3 is 14 amino acids. Germline V gives CDR1 LGHNA, CDR2 YSLEER. The CDR3 region is CAGSPDRGGQPQHF. In DNA, the CDR3 is TGCGCCGGCAGCCCCGACAGGGGTGGTCAGCCCCAGCATTTT.

This clone was recorded only once. This chain uses TRBV7-6 with TRBJ2-7; D is possibly TRBD1 (6 bases). Trimming left V 8 bases short and J 5 bases short, with 10 bases between. The CDR3 is 11 amino acids. Germline CDR1 and CDR2: SGHVS and FNYEAQ. In DNA, the CDR3 is TGTGCCAGCCTCAACAGGGACGAGCAGTACTTC. Residues: CASLNRDEQYF.

The J gene is TRBJ2-1, the V gene TRBV27; D gene uncertain. V lost 4 bases, J lost 7 bases, and 11 bases lay in between. Germline V gene lookup returns CDR1 MNHEY and CDR2 SMNVEV (reference sequence). This CDR3 is 13 amino acids long. The DNA for the CDR3 is TGTGCCAGCAGTTCGGAGAGCTTAAATGAGCAGTTCTTC. Encoded protein: CASSSESLNEQFF.

This clone was observed once. The rearrangement uses TRBV5-1 and TRBJ2-7; maybe TRBD2 (5 bases). The germline CDR1 and CDR2 sequences are SGHRS and YFSETQ. V was cut by 3 bases and J by 2 bases, with 9 bases left in between. The CDR3 has 13 amino acids. The CDR3: CASSSTGTYEQYF. CDR3 in DNA: TGCGCCAGCAGCTCCACGGGGACCTACGAGCAGTACTTC.

V is TRBV19 and J is TRBJ1-1, with D possibly matching TRBD1 (6 bases). Trimming removed 10 bases at V and 6 bases at J, with 18 bases between. The germline V gene has CDR1 LNHDA and CDR2 SQIVND (reference sequence). The CDR3 totals 13 residues. CDR3 in amino acids: CATSWGGGSEAFF. CDR3 DNA: TGTGCCACCTCATGGGGGGGCGGCTCTGAAGCTTTCTTT.

The rearrangement joins TRBV5-4 to TRBJ1-1; perhaps TRBD1 as D (5 bases). The germline V and J ends were trimmed by 4 bases and 2 bases, with 9 bases remaining between them. The CDR3 runs 13 residues. Germline V lookup: CDR1 SGHNT, CDR2 YYREEE (reference sequence). The CDR3 DNA is TGTGCCAGCAGCATAGACAGTAACACTGAAGCTTTCTTT. Amino acid sequence: CASSIDSNTEAFF.

This clone has only a few counts. V gene TRBV4-1 combines with J gene TRBJ1-4; D is uncertain. This CDR3 contains 16 residues. Germline-derived CDR1 and CDR2 are MGHRA and YSYEKL. Trimming took off 1 base at V and 6 bases at J, with 15 bases between the two ends. The DNA for the CDR3 is TGCGCCAGCAGCCAAGGGGCTGGTGGGCTTTATGAAAAACTGTTTTTT. Protein: CASSQGAGGLYEKLFF.

This clone was counted between two and nine times. The gene calls are TRBV5-4 and TRBJ2-1, with 7 bases fitting TRBD1. This CDR3 has 15 residues. The V gene's germline CDR1 is SGHNT and CDR2 YYREEE (reference sequence). The V segment lost 3 bases and the J segment 2 bases; nucleotides outside the gene matches: 5. The CDR3 region has the DNA TGTGCCAGCAGCTCCGACAGGGTCACCTACAATGAGCAGTTCTTC. Translated, it gives CASSSDRVTYNEQFF.

The table lists this clone with a count of one. The chain has TRBV18 and TRBJ2-2; D possibly corresponds to TRBD1 (5 bases). Trimming removed 1 base from V and 1 base from J, with 10 bases in between. This CDR3 has 16 residues. Germline V gene lookup returns CDR1 KGHSH and CDR2 LQKENI. CDR3 nucleotide sequence: TGTGCCAGCTCACCACAGGGGTACCGGAACACCGGGGAGCTGTTTTTT. Protein sequence: CASSPQGYRNTGELFF.

V and J are TRBV11-2 and TRBJ1-6; no definite D call. The CDR3 is made up of 15 amino acids. V was clipped by 3 bases and J by 7 bases, with 13 bases between them. The germline gives CDR1 SGHAT, CDR2 FQNNGV. This CDR3 is CASSLTDGKNSPLHF. CDR3 nucleotide sequence: TGTGCCAGCAGCTTGACGGACGGGAAGAATTCACCCCTCCACTTT.

This clone was detected a few times. This chain uses TRBV4-3 with TRBJ2-7; 12 bases match TRBD1. The germline V gene encodes CDR1 LGHNA and CDR2 YSLEER. V lost 8 bases to trimming and J lost 6 bases; unmatched junction nucleotides: 11. This CDR3 has 15 amino acids. In DNA, the CDR3 is TGCGCCAGCGGAGGGGACAGGGGGCGATTCAGCGAGCAGTACTTC. It codes for CASGGDRGRFSEQYF.

The genes are TRBV28 and TRBJ1-1, with TRBD1 matching 7 bases. The germline gives CDR1 MDHEN, CDR2 SYDVKM. With 2 bases clipped from V and 8 bases from J, the junction kept 5 bases outside the gene matches. The CDR3 covers 13 residues. This CDR3 reads CASSLPGQVEAFF. CDR3 DNA: TGTGCCAGCAGTTTACCCGGACAGGTGGAAGCTTTCTTT.

This clone came up a few times. This chain links TRBV7-9 with TRBJ1-2; D uncertain. This CDR3 region has 15 residues. Trimming took 1 base from V and 2 from J, leaving 11 bases between them. Germline CDR1 and CDR2: SEHNR and FQNEAQ (reference sequence). The DNA of the CDR3 is TGTGCCAGCAGCTTAGAATCAACACTAAACTATGGCTACACCTTC. It yields the protein CASSLESTLNYGYTF.

The J gene is TRBJ1-6, the V gene TRBV30, with 9 bases matching TRBD1. The V gene end was trimmed by 4 bases and the J gene end by 10 bases; junction bases not matched to a gene: 11. In germline, CDR1 is GTSNPN, CDR2 SVGIG (reference sequence). The CDR3 covers 15 residues. The CDR3 bases are TGTGCCTGGAATCCGGGACAGGGAGTGGGATCACCCCTCCACTTT. Translated, it gives CAWNPGQGVGSPLHF.

The chain couples TRBV4-1 to TRBJ1-2, with no clear D. V lost 1 base, J lost 0 bases, and 12 bases lay in between. The CDR3 consists of 16 residues. Germline-derived CDR1 and CDR2 are MGHRA and YSYEKL. This CDR3 is CASSQAERSTNYGYTF. The CDR3 region has the DNA TGCGCCAGCAGCCAAGCTGAGAGGTCAACTAACTATGGCTACACCTTC.

The table lists this clone with a few counts. The chain combines TRBV7-3 with TRBJ2-3, with a possible D match to TRBD2 (7 bases). The germline CDR1 and CDR2 sequences are SGHTA and FQGTGA. This CDR3 has 16 amino acids. Between the trimmed V and J ends, which lost 4 bases and 0 bases, there was a span of 14 bases. The CDR3 region is CASSSRGGASTDTQYF. The CDR3, as DNA: TGTGCCAGCAGCTCGCGCGGGGGCGCTAGCACAGATACGCAGTATTTT.

The V call is TRBV5-5, the J call TRBJ1-4; TRBD1 matches at 9 bases. Per the germline V gene, CDR1 is SGHKS and CDR2 is YYEKEE (reference sequence). CDR3 length: 15 amino acids. With V trimmed by 0 bases and J by 7 bases, 4 bases remained unmatched. CDR3 coding DNA: TGTGCCAGCAGCTTGGGGGACAGGGTCGGTGAAAAACTGTTTTTT. This gives the protein CASSLGDRVGEKLFF.